The clone carrying this TCR beta chain came up a few times. The antigen is not known. The entry originates in a study of T-cell memory formation after mild COVID-19. Study results and limitations: Second-wave clones reaching peak frequency on day 37 lacked confirmed SARS-CoV-2 specificity.

V was clipped by 6 bases and J by 3 bases; unmatched bases: 6. Germline values: CDR1 KGHDR, CDR2 SFDVKD. CDR3 length equals 16 residues. TCRdb re-analysed the 5' RACE reads in MiXCR, keeping a single row per CDR3 protein. The data contain approximately 190,000 distinct CDR3 sequences, 15% to 20% of them singletons. V is TRBV24-1 and J is TRBJ2-1; 11 bases line up with TRBD1. The source is an adult woman who had mild COVID-19 (a few samples of this study predate the infection). Cell type and time point are not known. The sample was PBMCs or a T cell subset sorted from them (not recorded which). The CDR3 sequence is CATSRPGTGGYNEQFF. Written as DNA, the CDR3 is TGTGCCACCAGTCGTCCCGGGACAGGGGGCTACAATGAGCAGTTCTTC.